This record looks at one T cell receptor (beta chain) sequence and its context. The data belong to a study of T cell repertoires in cytomegalovirus infection. Across the study: From public TCR beta signatures came an indication of both CMV infection and matching HLA type.

TCRdb re-called the reads with MiXCR, one entry per CDR3 protein. Of 400,000 or so distinct CDR3 sequences in the sample, 15% to 20% were seen once. Material: PBMCs. This clonotype was obtained from a human donor in good health (CMV status not recorded). Some clones in this sample may be carry-over from other donors' samples.

The DNA for the CDR3 is TGCAGTGCTAGAGCGCCGCGAACCAGCCATGAGACCCAGTACTTC. This sequence encodes CSARAPRTSHETQYF. The chain has TRBV20-1 and TRBJ2-5; D uncertain. The germline CDR1 and CDR2 sequences are DFQATT and SNEGSKA (reference sequence). The germline V and J ends were trimmed by 1 base and 5 bases, with 17 bases remaining between them. This CDR3 has 15 amino acids.